This T cell receptor beta chain emerged from a study of molecular identifiers for immune sequencing clone quantification (dated by TCRdb to about 2018). The study in broad terms: For a replicate experiment, the RNA from either around 20,000 or 100,000 naive CD8 T cells was divided into five aliquots, and four of those aliquots went on to sequencing. This methods study benchmarked molecular-identifier clustering-based TCR repertoire sequencing (MIDCIRS) and TCR RNA copy counting, using CD8 T cells to do so. Overall study results and their limits: Modeling gave 3 to 3.5 recovered TCR RNA copies per cell versus about 10 by digital PCR, implying approximately 30% capture efficiency. The naive libraries included spiked-in Jurkat TCR RNA (fewer than eleven copies' worth), and this RNA is not part of the donor repertoire. Highly expanded clone sizes could be underestimated if identical TCR molecules share a barcode. Spiked-in Jurkat TCR RNA equal to a single cell's worth was reported to be detectable even within 1,100,000 naive CD8 T cells. Clones above 20 RNA copies held over 99% of molecules in CMV-specific effector cells but under 1% in naive cells. When barcode sub-clustering was not used, chimeric consensus sequences inflated TCR diversity, with chimeras reaching as high as 47%.

Many counts were recorded for this clonotype. Its cognate antigen has yet to be identified. No base quality information exists; no much larger clone differs at one position. Library preparation employed PCR. For sequencing, an Illumina HiSeq 4000 was employed. Bulk TCR libraries were prepared as previously described, using TCR primers listed in Table S5. Total RNA was purified with the Qiagen AllPrep DNA/RNA kit. Before analysis, reads from multiple sequencing runs of one library were combined. In the authors' own workflow: Reads were retained only if an exact TCR constant sequence was present, and the retained reads were trimmed to 150 nt and grouped according to their 12-nt molecular barcodes. Reads inside each barcode group were sub-clustered using a 15% Levenshtein threshold, and a quality-weighted consensus sequence was constructed for each RNA molecule. Non-functional sequences were filtered out, along with any lower-count sequence sitting one edit away from another sequence. On the basis of fitting two negative binomial distributions, barcode sub-clusters with fewer than 20% of the maximum read count were discarded. TCRdb trimmed the raw reads at Q25, called clones with MiXCR and kept productive beta chains. Records with the same CDR3 protein are collapsed into one entry carrying the most frequent genes and DNA. TCRdb's processing, not the study's, gives the V and J calls here. This sample comprises hundreds of thousands of distinct CDR3 sequences, about 20% of them detected only once. The top ten clonotypes cover roughly 0.85% of the sample.

Libraries of naive CD8 T cells were built from approximately 20,000 to 1,000,000 sorted cells, with 10%, 30% or 50% of the purified RNA used. Naive CD8 T cells were FACS-sorted as CD8+CD4-CCR7+CD45RA+ on a BD FACSAria II into RLT Plus buffer. Detection sensitivity was tested by spiking Jurkat RNA equal to roughly 9 TCR copies' worth into samples containing roughly 19,000-1,100,000 naive CD8 T cells. CD8 T cells were enriched with RosetteSep CD8+ T Cell Enrichment Cocktail and Ficoll-Paque, followed by ACK red cell lysis. Unmatched junction bases come to 5, with V trimmed by 5 bases and J by 2 bases. The CDR3 covers 14 residues, taking in both the cysteine and the phenylalanine. Only the CDR3 region is kept as DNA, spanning 42 bases read in frame from base 1.

This clonotype originated in a human donor in good health. Some libraries in this study had Jurkat cell RNA spiked in. The sequenced sample consisted of naive CD8+ T cells from blood, with Jurkat cell RNA spiked in. The cell subset or site label on this specimen signifies: FACS-sorted CD8+CD4-CCR7+CD45RA+ naive T cells. Here the chain combines TRBV12-3 or TRBV12-4 and TRBJ1-2, with TRBD1 matching 7 junction bases. The sequenced DNA is TGTGCCAGCAGTACCCTACAGGGGAACTATGGCTACACCTTC. Translated, it gives CASSTLQGNYGYTF.